This TCR beta chain was captured in a study of T cells after yellow fever vaccination. Study-level points and caveats: Secondary responses were weaker yet peaked faster, day 5 versus 15. CD4 and CD8 compartments shared a small share of clonotypes.

One entry per CDR3 protein results from TCRdb running MiXCR on the 5' RACE reads. The profile shows around 310,000 distinct CDR3 sequences, approximately 4.2% of them singletons. Germline CDR1 reads SEHNR; CDR2 reads FQNEAQ (reference sequence). The CDR3 has 16 amino acids. Trimming shortened V by 1 base and J by 0 bases, and 11 bases separated the two germline ends. This clonotype was picked up a small number of times. The antigen is undetermined. This rearrangement joins TRBV7-9 to TRBJ2-3; no clear D. The receptor comes from a man aged 18 to 29 who received the YFV17D yellow fever vaccine. The sample consisted of PBMCs, taken 5 days after the yellow fever booster vaccination. CDR3 DNA: TGTGCCAGCAGCTTAGTCCGCACCCGGAGCACAGATACGCAGTATTTT. It is translated as CASSLVRTRSTDTQYF. The entire variable domain, with the rest obtained from reference TRBV7-9 and TRBJ2-3, is as follows: DTGVSQNPRHKITKRGQNVTFRCDPISEHNRLYWYRQTLGQGPEFLTYFQNEAQLEKSRLLSDRFSAERPKGSFSTLEIQRTEQGDSAMYLCASSLVRTRSTDTQYFGPGTRLTVL.